Listed below are T cell receptor beta chains from one sample, sequenced in a study of blood T cell repertoires in COVID-19. Generated by immunoSEQ multiplex PCR, the TCRdb table keeps only in-frame clones and is missing some. The repertoire holds approximately 40,000 clones, with approximately 84% as singletons. The sample taken for sequencing was peripheral blood. The origin of the receptors is a human donor in a cohort sampled during active COVID-19. Both conserved end residues are part of each CDR3. A D gene is named only where the DNA matches it firmly. Expanded clones are given a class, and other clones once, few, many or no size at all.

j_call | d_call | v_call | clone_size | cdr3_aa | cdr3_nt
TRBJ1-1 | NA | TRBV9 | NA | CASSVSSQGLGDTEAFF | TGTGCCAGCAGCGTCTCATCCCAGGGGCTAGGTGACACTGAAGCTTTCTTT
TRBJ2-7 | NA | TRBV18 | NA | CASSTLTEVPYEQYF | TGTGCCAGCTCAACCTTGACAGAGGTTCCCTACGAGCAGTACTTC
TRBJ2-2 | NA | TRBV5-4 | few | CASSLDEAGELFF | TGTGCCAGCAGCTTGGATGAGGCCGGGGAGCTGTTTTTT
TRBJ2-3 | TRBD1 | TRBV3-1/TRBV3-2 | once | CASSPRGPVSDTQYF | TGTGCCAGCAGCCCCAGGGGGCCGGTTTCAGATACGCAGTATTTT
TRBJ1-5 | NA | TRBV19 | once | CASSIDAGNQPQHF | TGTGCCAGTAGTATAGACGCAGGGAATCAGCCCCAGCATTTT
TRBJ1-2 | TRBD1 | TRBV29-1 | NA | CSVAPGQGGTYGYTF | TGCAGCGTTGCCCCGGGGCAGGGGGGCACCTATGGCTACACCTTC
TRBJ2-3 | TRBD2 | TRBV10-3 | NA | CAISEMVSSGDTDTQYF | TGTGCCATCAGTGAAATGGTCTCTAGCGGGGACACAGATACGCAGTATTTT
TRBJ2-3 | TRBD1 | TRBV10-3 | NA | CATNRGRRTDTQYF | TGTGCCACCAACAGGGGGCGACGCACAGATACGCAGTATTTT
TRBJ2-2 | NA | TRBV21-1 | NA | CASRPRDRRTNTGELFF | TGTGCCAGCAGACCCCGGGACAGGAGAACGAACACCGGGGAGCTGTTTTTT
TRBJ1-2 | TRBD1 | TRBV19 | few | CASSQDRGPSTHTF | TGTGCCAGTAGCCAGGACAGGGGGCCGTCCACCCACACCTTC
TRBJ2-6 | TRBD1 | TRBV5-5 | NA | CASSFRGQGLSSGANVLTF | TGTGCCAGCAGCTTCCGAGGACAGGGGCTATCCTCTGGGGCCAACGTCCTGACTTTC
TRBJ2-3 | TRBD2 | TRBV19 | NA | CASSITGTSGVFGTDTQYF | TGTGCCAGTAGTATCACCGGGACTAGCGGGGTGTTTGGAACAGATACGCAGTATTTT
TRBJ2-5 | NA | TRBV13 | NA | CASSLQQGQETQYF | TGTGCCAGCAGCTTACAGCAGGGACAAGAGACCCAGTACTTC
TRBJ2-2 | NA | TRBV11-3 | NA | CASSLAPTRTGELFF | TGTGCCAGCAGCTTAGCCCCGACACGCACCGGGGAGCTGTTTTTT
TRBJ1-2 | TRBD1 | TRBV5-6 | NA | CASSQKQGRGYTF | TGTGCCAGCAGCCAAAAACAGGGGCGAGGCTACACCTTC
TRBJ1-1 | NA | TRBV25-1 | NA | CASSEYTPGRGAFF | TGTGCCAGCAGTGAATATACGCCGGGGAGGGGCGCTTTCTTT
TRBJ2-3 | NA | TRBV3-1/TRBV3-2 | once | CASSPIFGGTDTQYF | TGTGCCAGCAGCCCCATCTTCGGGGGTACAGATACGCAGTATTTT
TRBJ2-2 | NA | TRBV18 | NA | CASSPPSLKTGELFF | TGTGCCAGCTCACCACCTTCACTCAAAACCGGGGAGCTGTTTTTT
TRBJ2-7 | TRBD1 | TRBV3-1/TRBV3-2 | once | CASSQAGGTGASYEQYF | TGTGCCAGCAGCCAAGCTGGGGGGACAGGGGCGTCCTACGAGCAGTACTTC
TRBJ2-5 | NA | TRBV11-2 | NA | CASSLFAPRGQETQYF | TGTGCCAGCAGCTTATTTGCCCCCAGGGGCCAAGAGACCCAGTACTTC
TRBJ1-6 | NA | TRBV5-5 | NA | CASSLAEASSYNSPLHF | TGTGCCAGCAGCTTGGCCGAGGCTAGCTCCTATAATTCACCCCTCCACTTT
TRBJ2-1 | TRBD2 | TRBV19 | NA | CASSPLPGLGNPFF | TGTGCCAGTAGCCCACTCCCGGGACTAGGAAACCCGTTCTTC